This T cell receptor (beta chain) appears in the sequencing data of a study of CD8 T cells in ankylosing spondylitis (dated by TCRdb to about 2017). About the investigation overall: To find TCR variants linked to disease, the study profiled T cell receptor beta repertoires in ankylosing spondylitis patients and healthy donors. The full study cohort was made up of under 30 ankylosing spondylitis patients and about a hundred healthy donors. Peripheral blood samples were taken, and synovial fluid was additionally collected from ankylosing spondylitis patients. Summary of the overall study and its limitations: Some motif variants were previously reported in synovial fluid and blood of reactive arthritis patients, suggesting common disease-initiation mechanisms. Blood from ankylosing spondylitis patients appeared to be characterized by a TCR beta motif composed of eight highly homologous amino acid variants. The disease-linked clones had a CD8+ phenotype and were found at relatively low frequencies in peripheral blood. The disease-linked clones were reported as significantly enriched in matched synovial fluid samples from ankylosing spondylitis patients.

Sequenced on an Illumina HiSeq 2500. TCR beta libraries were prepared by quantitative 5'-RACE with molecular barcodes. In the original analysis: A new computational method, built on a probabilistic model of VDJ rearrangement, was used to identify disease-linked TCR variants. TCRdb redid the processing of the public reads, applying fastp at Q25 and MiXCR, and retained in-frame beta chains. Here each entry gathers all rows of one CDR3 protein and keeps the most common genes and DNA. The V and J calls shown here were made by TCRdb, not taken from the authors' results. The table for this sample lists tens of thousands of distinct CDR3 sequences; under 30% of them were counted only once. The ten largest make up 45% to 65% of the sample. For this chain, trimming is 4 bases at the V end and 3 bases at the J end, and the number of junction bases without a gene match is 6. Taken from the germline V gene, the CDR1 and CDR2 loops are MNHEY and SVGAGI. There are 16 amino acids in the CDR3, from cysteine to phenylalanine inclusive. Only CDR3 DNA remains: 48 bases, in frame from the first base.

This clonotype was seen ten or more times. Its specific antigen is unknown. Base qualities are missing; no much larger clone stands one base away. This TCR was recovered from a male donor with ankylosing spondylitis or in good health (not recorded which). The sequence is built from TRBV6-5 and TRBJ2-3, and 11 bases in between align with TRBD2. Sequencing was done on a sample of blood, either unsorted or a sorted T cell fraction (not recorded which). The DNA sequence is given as TGTGCCAGCAGTTTATTAGCGGGGGGGGCGACAGATACGCAGTATTTT. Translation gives CASSLLAGGATDTQYF.